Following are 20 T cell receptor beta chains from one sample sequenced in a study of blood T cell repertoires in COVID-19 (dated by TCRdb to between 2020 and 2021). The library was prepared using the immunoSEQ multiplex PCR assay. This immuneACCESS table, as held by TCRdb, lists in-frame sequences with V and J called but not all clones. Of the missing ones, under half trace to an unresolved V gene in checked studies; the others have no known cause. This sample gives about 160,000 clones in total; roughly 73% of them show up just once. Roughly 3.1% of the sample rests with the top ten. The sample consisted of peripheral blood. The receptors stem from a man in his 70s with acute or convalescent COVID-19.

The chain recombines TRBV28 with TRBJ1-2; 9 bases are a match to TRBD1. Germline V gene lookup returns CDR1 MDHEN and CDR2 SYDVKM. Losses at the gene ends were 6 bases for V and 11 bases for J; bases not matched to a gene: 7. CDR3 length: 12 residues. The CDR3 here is CASSLIDRGYTF. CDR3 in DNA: TGTGCCAGCAGCCTAATCGACAGGGGGTACACCTTC.

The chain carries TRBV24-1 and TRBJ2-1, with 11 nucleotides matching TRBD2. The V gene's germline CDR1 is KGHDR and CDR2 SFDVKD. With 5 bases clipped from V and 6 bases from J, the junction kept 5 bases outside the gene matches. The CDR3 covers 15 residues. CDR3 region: CATSGQLAGVNEQFF. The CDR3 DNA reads TGTGCCACCAGTGGTCAACTAGCGGGAGTCAATGAGCAGTTCTTC.

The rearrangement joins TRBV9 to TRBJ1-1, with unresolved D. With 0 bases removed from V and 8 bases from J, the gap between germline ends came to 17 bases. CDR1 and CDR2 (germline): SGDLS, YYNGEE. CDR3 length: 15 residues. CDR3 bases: TGTGCCAGCAGCGTAGCACCCAGGTCCCAAGGCGAAGCTTTCTTT. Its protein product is CASSVAPRSQGEAFF.

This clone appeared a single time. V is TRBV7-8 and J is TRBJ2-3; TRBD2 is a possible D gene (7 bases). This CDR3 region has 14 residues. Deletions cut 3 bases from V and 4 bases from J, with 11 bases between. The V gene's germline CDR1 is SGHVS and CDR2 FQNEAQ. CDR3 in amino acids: CASSFVGGPDTQYF. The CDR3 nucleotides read TGTGCCAGCAGCTTTGTGGGGGGGCCAGATACGCAGTATTTT.

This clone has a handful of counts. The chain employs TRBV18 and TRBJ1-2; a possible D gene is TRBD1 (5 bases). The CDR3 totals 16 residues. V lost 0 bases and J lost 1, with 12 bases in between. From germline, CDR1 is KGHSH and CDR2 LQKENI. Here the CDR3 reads CASSPPSLGGNYGYTF. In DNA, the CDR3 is TGTGCCAGCTCACCACCATCCCTCGGGGGTAACTATGGCTACACCTTC.

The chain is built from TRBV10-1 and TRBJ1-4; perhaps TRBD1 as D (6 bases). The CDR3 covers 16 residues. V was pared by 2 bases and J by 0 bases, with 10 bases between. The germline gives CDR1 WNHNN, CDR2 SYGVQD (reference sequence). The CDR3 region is CASSEGSGATNEKLFF. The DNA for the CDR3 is TGCGCCAGCAGTGAGGGCTCAGGGGCAACTAATGAAAAACTGTTTTTT.

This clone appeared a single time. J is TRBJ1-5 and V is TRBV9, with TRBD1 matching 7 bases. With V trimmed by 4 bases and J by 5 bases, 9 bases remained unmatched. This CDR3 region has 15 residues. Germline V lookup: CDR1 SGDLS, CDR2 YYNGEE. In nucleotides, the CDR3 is TGTGCCAGCAGCCCCTCGACAGGGTGGGATCAGCCCCAGCATTTT. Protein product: CASSPSTGWDQPQHF.

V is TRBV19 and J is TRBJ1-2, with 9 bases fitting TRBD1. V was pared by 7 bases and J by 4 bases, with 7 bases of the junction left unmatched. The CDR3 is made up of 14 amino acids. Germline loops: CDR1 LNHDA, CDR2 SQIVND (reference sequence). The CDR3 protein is CASKRTGEVYGYTF. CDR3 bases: TGTGCCAGTAAAAGGACAGGGGAAGTCTATGGCTACACCTTC.

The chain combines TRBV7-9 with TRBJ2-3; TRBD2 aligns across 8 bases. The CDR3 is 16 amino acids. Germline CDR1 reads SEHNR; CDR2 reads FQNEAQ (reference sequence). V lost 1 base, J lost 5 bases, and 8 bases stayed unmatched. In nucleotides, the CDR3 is TGTGCCAGCAGCTTAGGGTCCGGGACTAGGGAAGATACGCAGTATTTT. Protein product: CASSLGSGTREDTQYF. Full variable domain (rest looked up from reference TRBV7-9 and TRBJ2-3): DTGVSQNPRHKITKRGQNVTFRCDPISEHNRLYWYRQTLGQGPEFLTYFQNEAQLEKSRLLSDRFSAERPKGSFSTLEIQRTEQGDSAMYLCASSLGSGTREDTQYFGPGTRLTVL.

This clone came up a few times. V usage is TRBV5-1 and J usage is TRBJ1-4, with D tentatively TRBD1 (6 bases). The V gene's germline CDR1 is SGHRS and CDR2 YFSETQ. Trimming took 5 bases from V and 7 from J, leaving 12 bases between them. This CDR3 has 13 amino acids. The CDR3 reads CASRHRDGEKLFF. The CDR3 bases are TGCGCCAGCAGGCACAGGGATGGTGAAAAACTGTTTTTT.

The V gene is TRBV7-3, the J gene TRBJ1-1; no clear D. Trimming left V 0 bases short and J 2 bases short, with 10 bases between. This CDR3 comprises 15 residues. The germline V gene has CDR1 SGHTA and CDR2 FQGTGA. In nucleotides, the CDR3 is TGTGCCAGCAGCTTAACTGCAGGCACAAACACTGAAGCTTTCTTT. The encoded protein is CASSLTAGTNTEAFF.

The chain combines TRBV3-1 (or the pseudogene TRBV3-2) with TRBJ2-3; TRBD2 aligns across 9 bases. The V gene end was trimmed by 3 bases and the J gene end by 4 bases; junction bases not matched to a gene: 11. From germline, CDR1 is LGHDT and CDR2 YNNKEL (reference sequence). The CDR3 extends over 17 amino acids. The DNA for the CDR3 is TGTGCCAGCAGCCAGCAGGGACTAGCTATAAACCCAGATACGCAGTATTTT. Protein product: CASSQQGLAINPDTQYF.

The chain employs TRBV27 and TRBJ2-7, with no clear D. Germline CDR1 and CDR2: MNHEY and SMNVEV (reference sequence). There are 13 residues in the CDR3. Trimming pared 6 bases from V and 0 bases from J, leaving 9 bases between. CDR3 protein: CASRTGSSYEQYF. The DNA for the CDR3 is TGTGCCAGCAGGACCGGGTCCTCCTACGAGCAGTACTTC.

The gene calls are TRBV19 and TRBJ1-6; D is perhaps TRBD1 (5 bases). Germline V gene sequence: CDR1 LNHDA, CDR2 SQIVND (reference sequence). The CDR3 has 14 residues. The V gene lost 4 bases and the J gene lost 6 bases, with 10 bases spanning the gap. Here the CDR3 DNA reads TGTGCCAGTAGTAATAGCGGGGGTAATTCACCCCTCCACTTT. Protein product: CASSNSGGNSPLHF.

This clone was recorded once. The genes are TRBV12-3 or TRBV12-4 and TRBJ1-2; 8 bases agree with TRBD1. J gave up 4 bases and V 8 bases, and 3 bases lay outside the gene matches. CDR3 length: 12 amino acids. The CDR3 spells CASGQGGYGYTF. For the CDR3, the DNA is TGTGCCAGCGGACAGGGAGGCTATGGCTACACCTTC.

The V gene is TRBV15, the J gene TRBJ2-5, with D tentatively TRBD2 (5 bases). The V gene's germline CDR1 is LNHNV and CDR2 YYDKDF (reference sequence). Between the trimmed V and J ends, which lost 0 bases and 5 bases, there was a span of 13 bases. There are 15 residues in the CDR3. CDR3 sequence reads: CATSRDSADVETQYF. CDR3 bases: TGTGCCACCAGCAGAGATAGCGCAGACGTGGAGACCCAGTACTTC.

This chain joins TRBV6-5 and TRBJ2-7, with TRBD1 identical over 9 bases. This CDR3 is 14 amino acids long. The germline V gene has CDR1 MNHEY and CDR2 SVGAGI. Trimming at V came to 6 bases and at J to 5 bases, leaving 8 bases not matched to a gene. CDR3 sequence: CASRIRDRDHEQYF. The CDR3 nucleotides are TGTGCCAGCAGAATCCGGGACAGGGATCACGAGCAGTACTTC.

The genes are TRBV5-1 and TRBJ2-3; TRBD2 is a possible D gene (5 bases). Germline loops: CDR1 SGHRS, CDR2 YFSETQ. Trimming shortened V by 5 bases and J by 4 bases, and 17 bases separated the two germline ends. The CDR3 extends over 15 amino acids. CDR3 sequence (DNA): TGCGCCAGCAGGGTCGGGGTGGTGGGTCCAGATACGCAGTATTTT. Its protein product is CASRVGVVGPDTQYF.

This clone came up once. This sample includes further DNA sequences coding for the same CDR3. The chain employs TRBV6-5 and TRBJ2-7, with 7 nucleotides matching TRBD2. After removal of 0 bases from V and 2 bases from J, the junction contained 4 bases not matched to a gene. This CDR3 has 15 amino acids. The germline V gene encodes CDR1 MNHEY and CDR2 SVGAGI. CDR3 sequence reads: CASSYSLAGAYEQYF. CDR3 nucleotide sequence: TGTGCCAGCAGTTACTCTTTGGCGGGGGCCTACGAGCAGTACTTC.

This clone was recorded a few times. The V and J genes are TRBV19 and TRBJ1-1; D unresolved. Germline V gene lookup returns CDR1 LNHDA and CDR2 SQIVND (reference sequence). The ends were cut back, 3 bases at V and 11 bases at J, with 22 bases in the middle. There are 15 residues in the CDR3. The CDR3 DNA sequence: TGTGCCAGTAGTATGGAGGGAGACTTAAGGAAAACGGCTTTCTTT. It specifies CASSMEGDLRKTAFF. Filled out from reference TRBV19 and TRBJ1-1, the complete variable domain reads DGGITQSPKYLFRKEGQNVTLSCEQNLNHDAMYWYRQDPGQGLRLIYYSQIVNDFQKGDIAEGYSVSREKKESFPLTVTSAQKNPTAFYLCASSMEGDLRKTAFFGQGTRLTVV.